The 27 T cell receptor beta chains reported below all come from one sample, sequenced in a study of T cell repertoires in cytomegalovirus infection. MiXCR was run by TCRdb on the reads, yielding one entry per CDR3 protein. Seen here are approximately 250,000 distinct CDR3 sequences, around 6.2% observed once, and the top ten hold about 6%. Sequencing was done on a sample of PBMCs. These receptors came from a human donor in good health (CMV status not recorded). Some clones in this sample may be carry-over from other donors' samples.

The chain links TRBV6-2 or TRBV6-3 to TRBJ2-1; D possibly corresponds to TRBD1 (6 bases). V was shortened by 4 bases and J by 4 bases, with 11 bases between the two germline ends. This CDR3 is built from 14 residues. CDR1 MNHEY and CDR2 SVGEGT come from the germline V gene. CDR3 DNA: TGTGCCAGCAGTTCGCTCGACAGGTACAATGAGCAGTTCTTC. Translated, it gives CASSSLDRYNEQFF.

This clonotype was detected ten times or more. The rearrangement joins TRBV7-2 to TRBJ1-5; weak D call: TRBD1 (5 bases). CDR1 and CDR2 (germline): SGHTA, FQGNSA. With 0 bases removed from V and 3 bases from J, the gap between germline ends came to 12 bases. The CDR3 runs to 16 residues. This CDR3 reads CASSLAREGNNQPQHF. The CDR3 DNA follows: TGTGCCAGCAGCTTAGCCAGGGAGGGAAACAATCAGCCCCAGCATTTT.

Many counts were recorded for this clonotype. The gene calls are TRBV7-9 and TRBJ2-5, with D perhaps assigned TRBD1 or TRBD2 (5 bases each). Deletions cut 1 base from V and 5 bases from J, with 8 bases between. CDR1 is SEHNR, CDR2 FQNEAQ, per germline (reference sequence). The length of the CDR3 is 13 residues. CDR3 region: CASSLEGSETQYF. CDR3 DNA: TGTGCCAGCAGCTTAGAGGGGAGTGAGACCCAGTACTTC. Together with reference TRBV7-9 and TRBJ2-5, the CDR3 gives the full variable domain: DTGVSQNPRHKITKRGQNVTFRCDPISEHNRLYWYRQTLGQGPEFLTYFQNEAQLEKSRLLSDRFSAERPKGSFSTLEIQRTEQGDSAMYLCASSLEGSETQYFGPGTRLLVL.

The table lists this clonotype with many counts. This rearrangement joins TRBV7-9 to TRBJ2-7, with D unclear. This CDR3 comprises 14 residues. The germline V gene encodes CDR1 SEHNR and CDR2 FQNEAQ (reference sequence). V gave up 4 bases and J gave up 0 bases, with 10 bases separating them. The CDR3 DNA reads as TGTGCCAGCAGCTCCCCGGGCAACTCCTACGAGCAGTACTTC. Protein: CASSSPGNSYEQYF.

This clonotype has just a few counts. V is TRBV18 and J is TRBJ2-7; D is uncertain. This CDR3 spans 12 amino acids. V gave up 0 bases and J gave up 7 bases, with 7 bases separating them. CDR1 and CDR2 (germline): KGHSH, LQKENI. The CDR3 DNA is TGTGCCAGCTCACCACCCTTTCGTGAGCAGTACTTC. Translating gives CASSPPFREQYF.

The table lists this clonotype with many counts. V gene TRBV20-1 combines with J gene TRBJ2-1; 7 bases match TRBD2. From germline, CDR1 is DFQATT and CDR2 SNEGSKA (reference sequence). There are 14 residues in the CDR3. V shed 7 bases, J shed 5 bases, and the junction held 11 bases outside the gene matches. CDR3 nucleotides: TGCAGTGTCGAACGGGCTCGGGGGGACAATGAGCAGTTCTTC. This codes for CSVERARGDNEQFF.

Many counts were recorded for this clonotype. J is TRBJ2-5 and V is TRBV7-9; a possible D gene is TRBD1 (6 bases). This CDR3 comprises 16 residues. Germline lookup yields CDR1 SEHNR and CDR2 FQNEAQ (reference sequence). V was shortened by 4 bases and J by 1 base, with 16 bases between the two germline ends. The CDR3 region is CASSSQQGFGQETQYF. The CDR3 coding sequence is TGTGCCAGCAGCTCGCAACAGGGATTTGGCCAAGAGACCCAGTACTTC.

Many counts were recorded for this clonotype. The rearrangement uses TRBV2 and TRBJ2-1; TRBD2 is a possible D gene (5 bases). Trimming took off 8 bases at V and 1 base at J, with 6 bases between the two ends. The V gene's germline CDR1 is SNHLY and CDR2 FYNNEI. The CDR3 contains 12 residues. CDR3 nucleotide sequence: TGTGCCAGCCGGGATTCCTACAATGAGCAGTTCTTC. Translated: CASRDSYNEQFF.

This clonotype was observed many times. This chain joins TRBV7-2 and TRBJ1-5; D not certain. The CDR3 contains 15 residues. CDR1 is SGHTA, CDR2 FQGNSA, per germline. Trimming left V 5 bases short and J 3 bases short, with 14 bases between. The CDR3 sequence is CASSRDSGPNQPQHF. The DNA for the CDR3 is TGTGCCAGCAGCCGAGATTCGGGTCCCAATCAGCCCCAGCATTTT. Full variable domain (remainder filled in from reference TRBV7-2 and TRBJ1-5): GAGVSQSPSNKVTEKGKDVELRCDPISGHTALYWYRQSLGQGLEFLIYFQGNSAPDKSGLPSDRFSAERTGGSVSTLTIQRTQQEDSAVYLCASSRDSGPNQPQHFGDGTRLSIL.

The V call is TRBV6-5, the J call TRBJ1-4; D is uncertain. This CDR3 has 14 residues. V was cut by 6 bases and J by 0 bases, with 8 bases left in between. Germline V lookup: CDR1 MNHEY, CDR2 SVGAGI. The DNA of the CDR3 is TGTGCCAGCAGCCGGGGAACAACTAATGAAAAACTGTTTTTT. This sequence encodes CASSRGTTNEKLFF.

This rearrangement joins TRBV25-1 to TRBJ1-1, with TRBD1 matching over 8 bases. Trimming removed 3 bases from V and 4 bases from J; junction bases left unmatched: 1. The CDR3 sequence is 13 residues long. The V gene's germline CDR1 is MGHDK and CDR2 SYGVNS. The CDR3 DNA reads as TGTGCCAGCAGTGACAGGGGGCTCACTGAAGCTTTCTTT. It codes for CASSDRGLTEAFF.

Many counts were recorded for this clonotype. The chain employs TRBV7-2 and TRBJ2-2; 11 bases match TRBD2. The germline V gene has CDR1 SGHTA and CDR2 FQGNSA. The CDR3 is 17 amino acids. J lost 2 bases, V lost 5 bases, and 7 bases had no gene match. The CDR3 reads CASSINLAGGNTGELFF. CDR3 DNA: TGTGCCAGCAGCATAAACCTAGCGGGGGGTAACACCGGGGAGCTGTTTTTT.

This clonotype was counted at least ten times. The gene calls are TRBV7-2 and TRBJ2-5; D unresolved. The V and J ends lost 5 bases and 4 bases respectively, with 17 bases between them. Germline CDR1 SGHTA, CDR2 FQGNSA. This CDR3 is built from 15 residues. The CDR3 DNA follows: TGTGCCAGCAGCCTCGTTAAAATTGGGTCAGAGACCCAGTACTTC. Its translation: CASSLVKIGSETQYF.

This clonotype showed up many times. V usage is TRBV6-5 and J usage is TRBJ2-5; unclear D gene. The CDR3 spans 13 residues. The ends were cut back, 0 bases at V and 4 bases at J, with 6 bases in the middle. The germline V gene encodes CDR1 MNHEY and CDR2 SVGAGI. The CDR3 DNA reads as TGTGCCAGCAGTTACTCTCGGGTAGAGACCCAGTACTTC. It specifies CASSYSRVETQYF.

This clonotype has ten or more counts. The chain combines TRBV29-1 with TRBJ2-3; 7 nucleotides agree with TRBD1. The CDR3 is 14 amino acids. Per germline, CDR1 SQVTM and CDR2 ANQGSEA. V lost 4 bases to trimming and J lost 3 bases; unmatched junction nucleotides: 7. The chain's CDR3 is CSVVDRVRTDTQYF. DNA of the CDR3: TGCAGCGTTGTTGACAGGGTGAGGACAGATACGCAGTATTTT.

This clonotype occurred many times. The rearrangement links TRBV20-1 to TRBJ2-1; 9 bases align to TRBD1. The CDR3 runs to 15 residues. Per the germline V gene, CDR1 is DFQATT and CDR2 is SNEGSKA (reference sequence). Trimming at V came to 3 bases and at J to 7 bases, leaving 10 bases not matched to a gene. CDR3 residues: CSARPPGTGKNEQFF. As DNA, the CDR3 is TGCAGTGCTAGGCCCCCCGGGACAGGGAAGAATGAGCAGTTCTTC.

This clonotype was seen repeatedly, ten times or more. The genes are TRBV5-1 and TRBJ2-3; the D gene is possibly TRBD2 (6 bases). Germline V gives CDR1 SGHRS, CDR2 YFSETQ. V lost 4 bases to trimming and J lost 0 bases, with 9 bases between them. This CDR3 spans 14 amino acids. The CDR3 is CASSGGQSTDTQYF. The CDR3, as DNA: TGCGCCAGCAGCGGAGGGCAAAGCACAGATACGCAGTATTTT.

This chain uses TRBV6-2 or TRBV6-3 with TRBJ2-7; D unresolved. Between the trimmed V and J ends, which lost 8 bases and 4 bases, there was a span of 9 bases. The CDR3 extends over 11 amino acids. Germline assignment: CDR1 MNHEY and CDR2 SVGEGT. This CDR3 is CASLGSYEQYF. In DNA form, the CDR3 reads TGTGCCAGCTTAGGGTCGTACGAGCAGTACTTC.

This clonotype was seen at least ten times. The chain carries TRBV6-2 or TRBV6-3 and TRBJ2-7, with 8 bases identical to TRBD1. With 4 bases clipped from V and 3 bases from J, the junction kept 11 bases outside the gene matches. This CDR3 comprises 16 residues. Germline loops: CDR1 MNHEY, CDR2 SVGEGT. CDR3 protein: CASSSNPGTGGYEQYF. In DNA form, the CDR3 reads TGTGCCAGCAGTTCAAATCCTGGGACAGGAGGCTACGAGCAGTACTTC.

This clonotype appeared many times. The V gene is TRBV7-8, the J gene TRBJ1-4; the D is unclear. The V and J ends lost 1 base and 6 bases respectively, with 9 bases between them. Per the germline V gene, CDR1 is SGHVS and CDR2 is FQNEAQ. The CDR3 contains 14 residues. DNA for the CDR3: TGTGCCAGCAGCTTAGTGGGGAGCCATGAAAAACTGTTTTTT. It codes for CASSLVGSHEKLFF.

This clonotype was observed a handful of times. V and J are TRBV5-6 and TRBJ1-2; D may be TRBD1 (5 bases). The germline V and J ends were trimmed by 4 bases and 0 bases, with 13 bases remaining between them. Germline CDR1 reads SGHDT; CDR2 reads YYEEEE. CDR3 length equals 15 residues. As DNA, the CDR3 is TGTGCCAGCAGCCACCGGGACCGAGCTAACTATGGCTACACCTTC. Translated, it gives CASSHRDRANYGYTF.

This clonotype showed up many times. This chain connects TRBV7-2 to TRBJ1-2, with D possibly TRBD1 on 5 matching bases. CDR1 and CDR2 from the germline V gene are SGHTA and FQGNSA. The CDR3 has 15 residues. Trimming took 3 bases from V and 0 from J, leaving 11 bases between them. CDR3 in amino acids: CASSFRQFPNYGYTF. The CDR3 coding sequence is TGTGCCAGCAGCTTCCGACAGTTCCCTAACTATGGCTACACCTTC.

This clonotype has at least ten counts. This chain connects TRBV4-1 to TRBJ2-1; D is unresolved. Germline CDR1 reads MGHRA; CDR2 reads YSYEKL. Trimming stripped 2 bases from V and 0 bases from J, with 11 bases between. The CDR3 length is 16 residues. CDR3 sequence reads: CASSQIDVISYNEQFF. CDR3 bases: TGCGCCAGCAGCCAAATCGACGTGATCTCCTACAATGAGCAGTTCTTC.

This clonotype was found many times. This chain links TRBV27 with TRBJ2-4, with no clear D. Germline assignment: CDR1 MNHEY and CDR2 SMNVEV (reference sequence). Trimming cost V 5 bases and J 0 bases, with 11 bases left between them. The CDR3 runs 15 residues. The chain's CDR3 is CASSPRRLAKNIQYF. The CDR3 nucleotides read TGTGCCAGCAGTCCGAGGAGACTAGCCAAAAACATTCAGTACTTC.

The rearrangement links TRBV5-1 to TRBJ1-2; D is uncertain. There are 13 residues in the CDR3. Trimming took off 4 bases at V and 4 bases at J, with 11 bases between the two ends. Germline CDR1 is SGHRS and CDR2 is YFSETQ. DNA for the CDR3: TGCGCCAGCAGCGAAAGTGCTGGCTATGGCTACACCTTC. This gives the protein CASSESAGYGYTF.

This clonotype was observed many times. The rearrangement links TRBV20-1 to TRBJ1-2; TRBD1 matches at 7 bases. V was clipped by 1 base and J by 8 bases; unmatched bases: 4. This CDR3 has 12 amino acids. Germline assignment: CDR1 DFQATT and CDR2 SNEGSKA (reference sequence). The CDR3 DNA sequence: TGCAGTGCTAGAGCACAGGGGCCCGGCTACACCTTC. It specifies CSARAQGPGYTF.

About this clonotype: Lacking the conserved final phenylalanine or tryptophan, this CDR3 likely reflects a read error. The V and J genes are TRBV12-3 or TRBV12-4 and TRBJ1-2, with no clear D. CDR3 length: 15 residues. Deletions cut 3 bases from V and 2 bases from J, with 13 bases between. CDR3 sequence (DNA): TGTGCCAGCAGTTTGAACGGAAAGGACAACTATGGCTACACCCTC. Its translation: CASSLNGKDNYGYTL.